This entry describes one T cell receptor beta chain. The sample is drawn from a study of shared clonotypes between healthy human individuals. At the level of the study: There were three CD4 naive, three CD4 memory, two CD8 naive and one CD8 memory plates per donor.

Sequencing was performed with immunoSEQ multiplex PCR; in TCRdb, only in-frame clones are kept and a portion is missing. The sample shows 2 million to 3 million clones, under 95% of them seen only once. This sequence was found in a man aged 18 to 30 in good health. Some clones in this sample may be carry-over from other donors' samples. The sample consisted of naive CD4+ T cells from PBMCs. Subset described: CD45RA+ positively selected.

The chain's CDR3 is CASSHRTGGVTDTQYF. The CDR3 DNA reads as TGTGCCAGCAGCCACAGGACAGGGGGGGTCACAGATACGCAGTATTTT. The J gene is TRBJ2-3, the V gene TRBV9, with 10 bases lining up with TRBD1. V lost 4 bases to trimming and J lost 2 bases; unmatched junction nucleotides: 7. Germline CDR1 and CDR2: SGDLS and YYNGEE. CDR3 length equals 16 residues.